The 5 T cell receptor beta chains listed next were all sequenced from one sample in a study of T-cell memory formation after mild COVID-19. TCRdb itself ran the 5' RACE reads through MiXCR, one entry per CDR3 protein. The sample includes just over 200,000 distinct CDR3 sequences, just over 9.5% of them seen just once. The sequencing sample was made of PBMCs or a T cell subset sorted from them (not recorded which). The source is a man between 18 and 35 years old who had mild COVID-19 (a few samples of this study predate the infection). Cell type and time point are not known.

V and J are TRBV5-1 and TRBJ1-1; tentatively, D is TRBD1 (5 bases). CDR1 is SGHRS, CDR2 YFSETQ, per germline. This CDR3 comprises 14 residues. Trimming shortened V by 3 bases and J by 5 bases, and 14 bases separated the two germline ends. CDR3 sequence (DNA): TGCGCCAGCAGCTCTAGGACGGGGGTGACTGAAGCTTTCTTT. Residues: CASSSRTGVTEAFF.

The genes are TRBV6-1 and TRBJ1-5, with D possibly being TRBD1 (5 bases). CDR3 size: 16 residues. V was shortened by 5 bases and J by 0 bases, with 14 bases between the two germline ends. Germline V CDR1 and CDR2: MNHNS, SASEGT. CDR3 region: CASSNPTGGSNQPQHF. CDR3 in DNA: TGTGCCAGCAGTAATCCTACGGGGGGTAGCAATCAGCCCCAGCATTTT.

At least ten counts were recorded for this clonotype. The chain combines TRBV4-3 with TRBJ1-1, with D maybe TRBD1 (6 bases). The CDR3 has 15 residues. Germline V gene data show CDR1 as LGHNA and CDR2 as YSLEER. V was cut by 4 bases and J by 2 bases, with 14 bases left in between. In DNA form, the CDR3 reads TGCGCCAGCAGCCGCAATATACAGGGTAACACTGAAGCTTTCTTT. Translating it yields CASSRNIQGNTEAFF.

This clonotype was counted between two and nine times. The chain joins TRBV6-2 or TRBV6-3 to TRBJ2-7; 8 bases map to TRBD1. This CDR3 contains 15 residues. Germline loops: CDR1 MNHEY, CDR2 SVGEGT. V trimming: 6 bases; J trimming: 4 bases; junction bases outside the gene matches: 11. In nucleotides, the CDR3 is TGTGCCAGCAGATACGCAGGGACAGGAGGGTACGAGCAGTACTTC. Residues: CASRYAGTGGYEQYF.

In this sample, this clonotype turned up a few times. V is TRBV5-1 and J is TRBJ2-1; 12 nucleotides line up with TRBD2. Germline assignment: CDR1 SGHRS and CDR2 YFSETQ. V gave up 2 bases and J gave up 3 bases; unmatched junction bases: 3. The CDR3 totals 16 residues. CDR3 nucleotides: TGCGCCAGCAGCTTTACTAGCGGGGGGATCTACAATGAGCAGTTCTTC. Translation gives CASSFTSGGIYNEQFF.